This T cell receptor beta chain was sequenced in a study of blood T cell repertoires in COVID-19. Study in general: There were acute and convalescent COVID-19 samples, and they came from the United States, Italy and Spain. The cDNA or gDNA used as material had been derived from T cells, B-cell-depleted T cells, or PBMCs.

Per the original data handling: The assay estimated nucleated cells by amplifying reference gene primers. Repertoires were generated with immunoSEQ multiplex PCR, while TCRdb's copy carries only in-frame clones and drops some. That table gives V, J and clone size, and the DNA gave D and trimming. The repertoire has 84,000 or so clones, 60% to 85% of them found once; the top ten carry under 55%. CDR3 length equals 14 residues. Per germline, CDR1 LNHDA and CDR2 SQIVND (reference sequence). V shed 7 bases and J 2 bases; nucleotides not matched to a gene: 6. The TCR was taken from a human donor in a cohort sampled during active COVID-19. This sequence joins TRBV19 and TRBJ1-2, with 8 bases fitting TRBD1. Sequences were obtained from peripheral blood. DNA of the CDR3: TGTGCCAGTACCAAGGACAGGGTGAACTATGGCTACACCTTC. Protein sequence: CASTKDRVNYGYTF. The full variable domain, completed using reference TRBV19 and TRBJ1-2, is DGGITQSPKYLFRKEGQNVTLSCEQNLNHDAMYWYRQDPGQGLRLIYYSQIVNDFQKGDIAEGYSVSREKKESFPLTVTSAQKNPTAFYLCASTKDRVNYGYTFGSGTRLTVV.